This TCR beta chain was retrieved from a study of response to subunit inactivated influenza vaccine. TCRdb itself ran the RT-PCR reads through MiXCR, one entry per CDR3 protein. The repertoire has about 610,000 distinct CDR3 sequences, approximately 14% of them found once; the top ten carry around 10%. This CDR3 has 15 residues. Trimming cost V 0 bases and J 6 bases, with 15 bases left between them. Germline V gene data show CDR1 as SQVTM and CDR2 as ANQGSEA. This clonotype has ten or more counts. This specimen was PBMCs from blood, taken 11 to 12 days after vaccination. The chain couples TRBV29-1 to TRBJ2-1; D is tentatively TRBD1 or TRBD2 (7 bases each). The TCR was taken from a man in his forties or fifties who received an inactivated influenza vaccine. The CDR3 is CSVEDRGGRSNEQFF. The CDR3 nucleotides are TGCAGCGTTGAAGACAGGGGGGGAAGGAGCAATGAGCAGTTCTTC.